What follows is one T cell receptor (beta chain) and its context. A read error may explain this, as a much larger clone is one base away. The germline gives CDR1 ENHRY, CDR2 SYGVKD. The CDR3 consists of 15 residues. The junction had 8 bases not matched to a gene; V was cut back by 3 bases and J by 4 bases. The use of a sample-barcoded 5' primer and a J-beta primer mix characterized a second PCR of 7 to 11 cycles. MiXCR was run by TCRdb on the 5' RACE reads, yielding one entry per CDR3 protein. The sample carries 650,000 to 1,000,000 distinct CDR3 sequences, about half recorded once. The sample is drawn from a study of blood T cells in healthy people across ages.

The receptor was isolated from a man older than 75 in good health. The chain recombines TRBV10-3 with TRBJ2-5; 7 nucleotides align to TRBD2. Sample: blood. CDR3 coding DNA: TGTGCCATCAGTGAAGTATCGGGAGGCGGAGAGACCCAGTACTTC. Translated: CAISEVSGGGETQYF.